The source of this T cell receptor beta chain is a study of blood T cell repertoires in COVID-19 (TCRdb year 2020). In the study overall: The collaborator samples originated in the United States, Italy and Spain and spanned the acute and convalescent phases of COVID-19. Where available, HLA class I and class II types were obtained from metadata supplied by the sample provider rather than from assay-based typing. The samples were drawn from the first 160 participants of the ongoing ImmuneRACE study and from over 950 subjects provided by 6 global collaborators. The sample metadata nearly always contained a de-identified subject ID, COVID-19 status, age in years and sex. The prospective study material was composed of cDNA or gDNA derived from T cells, B-cell-depleted T cells, or PBMCs. Subjects who had been exposed to COVID-19, were actively infected with it, or had recovered from it provided the deeply sampled blood TCRbeta repertoires that made up the dataset. The repertoires were released in a freely available public database intended as a resource for research on the immune response to SARS-CoV-2.

On the study overall, not on this receptor specifically: The quantity of clinical and demographic metadata differed by source and by participant and was supplied without curation.

TCRbeta CDR3 regions were amplified from genomic DNA using the immunoSEQ Assay, a bias-controlled multiplex PCR. In the original analysis: The number of nucleated cells in each sample was estimated by amplification of reference gene primers within the assay. Sequence reads were collapsed and filtered to measure the absolute abundance of every unique TCRbeta CDR3 rearrangement. For each sample, productive Simpson clonality was calculated by taking the square root of Simpson's diversity index across productive rearrangements. What TCRdb holds here is the immuneACCESS table cut down to in-frame rearrangements. Part of the clones is not present; checked against another copy, under half of the missing clones reflect an unresolved V gene, and the others are unexplained. V and J calls and clone size are those listed in that table; D and trimming were worked out from the DNA. Counted in this sample were some 240,000 clones; roughly 89% of them appeared once. Jointly, the top ten make up 4% to 5% of the sample.

The germline V gene yields SGHNT for CDR1 and YENEEA for CDR2. Including cysteine and phenylalanine, the CDR3 has 15 amino acids. Solely the CDR3 DNA is kept, with 45 bases framed from the first base. The trim is 10 bases for V and 0 bases for J, with a gap of 16 bases between the germline ends. To note about this clone: Its antigen is still unknown. Base-call qualities are not available, and no considerably larger clone is one nucleotide away.

Another Seattle source contributed samples from volunteer blood donors who had recovered from COVID-19. The collaborating institutions used their own protocols to collect whole blood in K2EDTA tubes. For TCRbeta analysis, collaborators shipped samples in one of three forms: frozen whole blood, isolated PBMCs, or DNA extracted from either of those sample types. Material for sequencing was peripheral blood. The sequence is built from TRBV11-3 and TRBJ2-1; TRBD1 could be the D gene, as 6 bases match. The sequence derives from a woman aged 40 to 50 who had recovered from COVID-19. The CDR3 reads as follows: CAITGTGSSYNEQFF. In nucleotides, the sequence is TGTGCCATTACAGGGACGGGGAGCTCCTACAATGAGCAGTTCTTC.